Listed here are 22 T cell receptor beta chains from one sample, sequenced in a study of blood T cells in healthy people across ages. Then a second PCR, running roughly 6 to 12 cycles, was carried out with a sample-barcoded 5' primer and a J-beta primer mix. TCRdb called the 5' RACE reads again in MiXCR, with one record for every CDR3 protein. The sample holds some 890,000 distinct CDR3 sequences, about 29% seen once. Another study also made use of these data, one on T cells of mothers and their children.

Sequenced input: blood. Receptor source: a woman in her 40s in good health.

This clonotype was picked up a small number of times. J is TRBJ1-3 and V is TRBV10-3; D is perhaps TRBD1 (5 bases). This CDR3 region has 13 residues. Deletions cut 6 bases from V and 2 bases from J, with 8 bases between. Germline V gene sequence: CDR1 ENHRY, CDR2 SYGVKD. CDR3 loop: CAISRDPGNTIYF. In DNA, the CDR3 is TGTGCCATCAGCCGGGACCCTGGAAACACCATATATTTT.

This clonotype has at least ten counts. As DNA, the CDR3 is TGCGCCAGCTCACTCAGGGGCGGCCACGAGCAGTACTTC. Translation gives CASSLRGGHEQYF. J is TRBJ2-7 and V is TRBV5-1; TRBD1 might be the D (6 bases). CDR3 length: 13 residues. Germline V gene lookup returns CDR1 SGHRS and CDR2 YFSETQ. V lost 7 bases and J 5 bases, leaving 16 bases between the germline ends.

The V and J genes are TRBV27 and TRBJ2-5, with D uncertain. V lost 2 bases and J lost 2, with 12 bases in between. This CDR3 has 15 amino acids. Looked up from germline, CDR1 is MNHEY and CDR2 is SMNVEV (reference sequence). CDR3 sequence reads: CASSLRADRQETQYF. For the CDR3, the DNA is TGTGCCAGCAGTTTAAGGGCAGACCGACAAGAGACCCAGTACTTC.

Concerning this clonotype itself: This may arise from a read error, as a much more abundant clone is one base away. This chain joins TRBV12-3 or TRBV12-4 and TRBJ2-3; no reliable D call. The CDR3 consists of 13 residues. The V and J ends lost 5 bases and 4 bases respectively, with 10 bases between them. This chain's CDR3 is CASSAGRPDTQYF. The CDR3 nucleotides are TGTGCCAGCAGTGCCGGTAGACCAGATACGCAGTATTTT.

In the case of this clonotype: Sequence at one end of the junction differs from germline and may be a read error. The chain couples TRBV12-3 or TRBV12-4 to TRBJ1-1; TRBD1 aligns across 11 bases. The CDR3 contains 16 residues. The CDR3 sequence is CASSSGQGARFTKAFF. The CDR3 DNA follows: TGTGCCAGCAGTTCCGGACAGGGGGCGCGTTTCACTAAAGCTTTCTTT.

At least ten counts were recorded for this clonotype. The rearrangement uses TRBV7-2 and TRBJ2-3, with 12 bases matching TRBD2. The CDR3 has 17 residues. V was clipped by 1 base and J by 2 bases; unmatched bases: 4. The V gene's germline CDR1 is SGHTA and CDR2 FQGNSA. The CDR3 sequence is CASSLGLAGALTDTQYF. The DNA of the CDR3 is TGTGCCAGCAGCTTAGGACTAGCGGGGGCCCTCACAGATACGCAGTATTTT.

V gene TRBV20-1 combines with J gene TRBJ2-7; TRBD2 matches 14 bases. This CDR3 has 16 residues. The germline gives CDR1 DFQATT, CDR2 SNEGSKA (reference sequence). J was trimmed by 0 bases and V by 8 bases; bases with no gene match: 9. As DNA, the CDR3 is TGCAGTACTGCGGGACTAGCGGGGGTAACCTCCTACGAGCAGTACTTC. It specifies CSTAGLAGVTSYEQYF.

Regarding this clonotype: It may be a read error: a sequence one base away is much more abundant. The rearrangement links TRBV3-1 to TRBJ2-5; TRBD1 is a possible D gene (5 bases). V was cut by 0 bases and J by 11 bases, with 16 bases left in between. Germline CDR1 reads LGHDT; CDR2 reads YNNKEL (reference sequence). This CDR3 comprises 14 residues. CDR3 loop: CASSQDPGKNEQYF. The CDR3 region has the DNA TGTGCCAGCAGCCAAGACCCAGGGAAGAATGAGCAGTACTTC.

The rearrangement joins TRBV9 to TRBJ2-3; the match to TRBD1 covers 7 bases. Looked up from germline, CDR1 is SGDLS and CDR2 is YYNGEE. Trimming at V came to 3 bases and at J to 1 base, leaving 5 bases not matched to a gene. This CDR3 has 15 residues. The CDR3 DNA is TGTGCCAGCAGCGCCCGGACAGGACGCACAGATACGCAGTATTTT. Protein product: CASSARTGRTDTQYF.

The rearrangement uses TRBV15 and TRBJ2-7; D perhaps matches TRBD1 (5 bases). The closer fit of TRBJ2-5 to the DNA end suggests the J call may be wrong. From germline, CDR1 is LNHNV and CDR2 YYDKDF (reference sequence). This CDR3 is built from 12 residues. Here the CDR3 DNA reads TGTGCCACCAGCCAGGGTTGGGAGACCCAGTACTTC. It codes for CATSQGWETQYF.

The V and J genes are TRBV12-3 or TRBV12-4 and TRBJ2-5, with unresolved D. This CDR3 region has 14 residues. Trimming stripped 3 bases from V and 2 bases from J, with 10 bases between. The chain's CDR3 is CASSFRQKQETQYF. The CDR3 nucleotides are TGTGCCAGCAGTTTCCGGCAGAAGCAAGAGACCCAGTACTTC.

The chain recombines TRBV28 with TRBJ2-4; TRBD1 might be the D (8 bases). Germline V lookup: CDR1 MDHEN, CDR2 SYDVKM. V was trimmed by 7 bases and J by 9 bases, leaving 19 bases between them. The CDR3 runs 14 residues. DNA for the CDR3: TGTGCCAGCATTAGACAGGGGAGGGGCGGCATTCAGTACTTC. Amino acids: CASIRQGRGGIQYF.

This clonotype was observed at least ten times. The gene calls are TRBV12-3 or TRBV12-4 and TRBJ1-4; TRBD1 matches at 7 bases. The CDR3 length is 13 residues. V shed 6 bases and J 7 bases; nucleotides not matched to a gene: 5. CDR3 region: CASSITGVEKLFF. In DNA form, the CDR3 reads TGTGCCAGCAGCATTACAGGGGTTGAAAAACTGTTTTTT.

A remark on this clonotype: At one of its ends the junction is not consistent with the germline gene, which may arise from a read error. J is TRBJ2-3 and V is TRBV27, with D unresolved. This CDR3 comprises 13 residues. Germline assignment: CDR1 MNHEY and CDR2 SMNVEV (reference sequence). CDR3 amino acids: CASSLPLTDTRYF. The CDR3 DNA follows: TGTGCCAGCAGTTTGCCCCTCACAGATACGCGGTATTTT.

The chain uses TRBV6-5 and TRBJ1-1; D ambiguous. Trimming pared 2 bases from V and 1 base from J, leaving 14 bases between. The CDR3 spans 16 residues. Germline lookup yields CDR1 MNHEY and CDR2 SVGAGI. CDR3 amino acids: CASSYALWAGNTEAFF. The CDR3 region has the DNA TGTGCCAGCAGTTACGCACTTTGGGCCGGGAACACTGAAGCTTTCTTT.

This clonotype was counted between two and nine times. The chain joins TRBV28 to TRBJ2-2; D unclear. Trimming left V 2 bases short and J 6 bases short, with 10 bases between. Germline V gene lookup returns CDR1 MDHEN and CDR2 SYDVKM. The CDR3 sequence is 14 residues long. The CDR3 loop is CASSLSSPAGELFF. CDR3 DNA: TGTGCCAGCAGTTTAAGCTCGCCAGCCGGGGAGCTGTTTTTT.

This sequence joins TRBV15 and TRBJ2-4; no definite D call. The last part of the DNA fits TRBJ2-7 better; the J call may be wrong. This CDR3 spans 14 amino acids. Germline CDR1 reads LNHNV; CDR2 reads YYDKDF (reference sequence). CDR3: CATSLRTAPHEQYF. The CDR3 DNA reads TGTGCCACCAGCCTGCGGACGGCTCCCCACGAGCAGTACTTC.

This clonotype was counted at least ten times. The gene calls are TRBV9 and TRBJ2-1; 8 nucleotides align to TRBD2. This CDR3 is built from 15 residues. Per the germline V gene, CDR1 is SGDLS and CDR2 is YYNGEE. V was pared by 4 bases and J by 2 bases, with 5 bases of the junction left unmatched. The CDR3 is CASSPGLGTYNEQFF. The CDR3 coding sequence is TGTGCCAGCAGCCCGGGACTAGGAACCTACAATGAGCAGTTCTTC.

This clonotype has more than one count but fewer than ten. J is TRBJ1-2 and V is TRBV2; 7 nucleotides line up with TRBD1. Germline CDR1 and CDR2: SNHLY and FYNNEI. CDR3 length equals 12 residues. V lost 7 bases, J lost 6 bases, and 5 bases stayed unmatched. For the CDR3, the DNA is TGTGCCAGCAAACAGGGGCCGGATGGCTACACCTTC. It yields the protein CASKQGPDGYTF.

This clonotype was observed at least ten times. V gene TRBV4-2 combines with J gene TRBJ2-5; 10 bases are shared with TRBD2. This CDR3 is 18 amino acids long. Germline CDR1 LGHNA, CDR2 YNFKEQ. V dropped 3 bases and J dropped 4; count of bases not matched to a gene: 14. The CDR3 region is CASSQNERGGLGLETQYF. CDR3 in DNA: TGTGCCAGCAGCCAGAATGAGCGGGGGGGCCTCGGGTTAGAGACCCAGTACTTC.

This clonotype was seen a few times. V usage is TRBV12-3 or TRBV12-4 and J usage is TRBJ1-1; 8 bases align to TRBD1. The CDR3 has 14 amino acids. Germline trimming cut 6 bases from V and 5 bases from J; bases unmatched to any gene: 8. As DNA, the CDR3 is TGTGCCAGCAGATCAGGGGGCTGGTGGACTGAAGCTTTCTTT. As protein: CASRSGGWWTEAFF.

The chain combines TRBV5-4 with TRBJ1-1; TRBD1 might be the D (6 bases). Germline V gene lookup returns CDR1 SGHNT and CDR2 YYREEE (reference sequence). The CDR3 is 15 residues long. The V end was cut by 0 bases, the J end by 1 base, with 10 bases between. CDR3 sequence reads: CASSLGSGENTEAFF. The CDR3 nucleotides are TGTGCCAGCAGCTTGGGGTCAGGGGAGAACACTGAAGCTTTCTTT.